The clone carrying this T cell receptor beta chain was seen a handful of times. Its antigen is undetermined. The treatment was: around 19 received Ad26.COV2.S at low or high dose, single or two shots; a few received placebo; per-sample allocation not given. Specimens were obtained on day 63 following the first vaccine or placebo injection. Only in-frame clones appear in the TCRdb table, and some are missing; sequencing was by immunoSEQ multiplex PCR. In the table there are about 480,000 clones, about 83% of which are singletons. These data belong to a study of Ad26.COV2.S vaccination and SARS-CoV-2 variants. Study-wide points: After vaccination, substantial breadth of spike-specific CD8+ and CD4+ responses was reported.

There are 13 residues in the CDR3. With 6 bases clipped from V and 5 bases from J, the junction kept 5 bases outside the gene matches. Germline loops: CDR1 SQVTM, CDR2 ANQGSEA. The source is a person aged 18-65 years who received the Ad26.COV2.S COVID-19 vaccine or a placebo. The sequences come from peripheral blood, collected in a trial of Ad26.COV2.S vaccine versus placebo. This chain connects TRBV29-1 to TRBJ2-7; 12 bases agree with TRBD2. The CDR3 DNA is TGCAGCGTAATGACTAGCGGGAGCCACGAGCAGTACTTC. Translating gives CSVMTSGSHEQYF.